This TCR beta chain was captured by sequencing in a study of blood T cell repertoires in COVID-19. Study at large: The origin of the acute and convalescent COVID-19 samples was the United States, Italy and Spain. PBMCs, B-cell-depleted T cells, or T cells provided the cDNA or gDNA that made up the material.

The CDR3 loop spans 15 amino acids. Trimming cost V 4 bases and J 1 base; bases outside gene matches: 6. Germline V gene lookup returns CDR1 SEHNR and CDR2 FQNEAQ (reference sequence). The sample holds a few counts of this clone. Original methodology: From reference gene primer amplification, estimates of nucleated cell counts were derived. Sequencing was performed with immunoSEQ multiplex PCR; in TCRdb, only in-frame clones are kept and a portion is missing. V and J calls and clone size are as listed in that table; D and trimming were resolved from the DNA. The data show 85,000 to 100,000 clones, about four fifths seen once.

The chain is built from TRBV7-9 and TRBJ1-1; TRBD1 agrees at 7 bases. Sequenced material: peripheral blood. The receptor was isolated from an elderly man with COVID-19, enrolled during active disease. The CDR3 nucleotides are TGTGCCAGCAGCTCCCCGGGACAGCGGAACACTGAAGCTTTCTTT. Its translation: CASSSPGQRNTEAFF.